These 3 T cell receptor beta chains were all obtained from the same sample, sequenced in a study of beta chain features in type 1 diabetes. Of the isolated RNA, all was reverse transcribed, and so the sequenced material was expressed TCRB transcripts. Assay used: immunoSEQ multiplex PCR; TCRdb lists only in-frame clones, some missing. There are some 500,000 clones in the sample; about an eighth occur only once, and 0.045% to 0.06% lies in the top ten. The sample taken for sequencing was naive CD4+ T cells from blood. All receptors come from a woman aged 18-35 years in good health.

The rearrangement uses TRBV7-2 and TRBJ2-3, with TRBD2 as a possible D gene (6 bases). The germline CDR1 and CDR2 sequences are SGHTA and FQGNSA. This CDR3 is built from 16 residues. Trimming left V 1 base short and J 0 bases short, with 11 bases between. CDR3: CASSLEGLVSTDTQYF. CDR3 bases: TGTGCCAGCAGCTTAGAGGGACTCGTAAGCACAGATACGCAGTATTTT. Complete variable domain (other parts from reference TRBV7-2 and TRBJ2-3): GAGVSQSPSNKVTEKGKDVELRCDPISGHTALYWYRQSLGQGLEFLIYFQGNSAPDKSGLPSDRFSAERTGGSVSTLTIQRTQQEDSAVYLCASSLEGLVSTDTQYFGPGTRLTVL.

This clone has a handful of counts. The chain links TRBV27 to TRBJ2-7, with no clear D. The CDR3 consists of 16 residues. The V gene's germline CDR1 is MNHEY and CDR2 SMNVEV (reference sequence). V was shortened by 5 bases and J by 3 bases, with 20 bases between the two germline ends. CDR3 protein: CASSAPPGRASYEQYF. CDR3 DNA: TGTGCCAGCAGTGCGCCCCCCGGCCGGGCTAGCTACGAGCAGTACTTC.

This clone was observed a handful of times. This chain uses TRBV30 with TRBJ1-1; 9 nucleotides line up with TRBD1. Germline CDR1 reads GTSNPN; CDR2 reads SVGIG (reference sequence). The CDR3 runs to 17 residues. The ends lost 3 bases at V and 0 bases at J; junction bases unmatched: 11. The CDR3, as DNA: TGTGCCTGGAGACCAACAGGGGGCTATAACATGAACACTGAAGCTTTCTTT. It yields the protein CAWRPTGGYNMNTEAFF.